The source of this T cell receptor (beta chain) is a study of cytomegalovirus exposure and HLA in healthy donors. Study-level points and caveats: On later analysis, the bulk of CMV-associated TCR beta chains appeared to be HLA-restricted. CMV antigen specificity of three CMV-associated chains was confirmed in vitro. Some V segments (TRBV6-2 and TRBV6-3 among them) were excluded as indistinguishable. In an earlier analysis, productive rearrangement rates for most beta V segments clustered near 90% or 30%.

A multiplex PCR was run with 60 Vbeta primers and 13 Jbeta primers. Profiled with immunoSEQ multiplex PCR; TCRdb holds only in-frame clones, not every one. The data contain under 200,000 clones, about 75% of them singletons. Points on this clone: Its antigen remains unidentified.

Deletions cut 2 bases from V and 2 bases from J, with 11 bases between. CDR3 length: 14 amino acids. CDR1 is SGHNT, CDR2 YYREEE, per germline (reference sequence). The source material was PBMCs. The sequence came from a woman aged 45 to 65 in good health and CMV-seropositive. The chain carries TRBV5-4 and TRBJ2-7; tentatively, D is TRBD2 (6 bases). CDR3 in DNA: TGTGCCAGCAGCTTCGGCGGGGTGACCTACGAGCAGTACTTC. Amino acid sequence: CASSFGGVTYEQYF. The whole variable domain, remainder taken from reference TRBV5-4 and TRBJ2-7, is ETGVTQSPTHLIKTRGQQVTLRCSSQSGHNTVSWYQQALGQGPQFIFQYYREEENGRGNFPPRFSGLQFPNYSSELNVNALELDDSALYLCASSFGGVTYEQYFGPGTRLTVT.